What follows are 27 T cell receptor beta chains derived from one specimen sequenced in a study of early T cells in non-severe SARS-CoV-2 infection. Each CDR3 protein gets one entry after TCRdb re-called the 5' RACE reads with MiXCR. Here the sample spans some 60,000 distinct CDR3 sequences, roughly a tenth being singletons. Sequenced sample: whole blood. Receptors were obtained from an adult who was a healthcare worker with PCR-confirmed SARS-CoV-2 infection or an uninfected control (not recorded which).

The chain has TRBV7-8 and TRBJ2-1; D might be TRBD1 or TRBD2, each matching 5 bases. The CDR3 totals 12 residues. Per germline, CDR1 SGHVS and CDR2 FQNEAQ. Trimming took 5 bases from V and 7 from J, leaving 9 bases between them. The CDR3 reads CASSGEGNEQFF. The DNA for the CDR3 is TGTGCCAGCAGCGGAGAGGGGAATGAGCAGTTCTTC.

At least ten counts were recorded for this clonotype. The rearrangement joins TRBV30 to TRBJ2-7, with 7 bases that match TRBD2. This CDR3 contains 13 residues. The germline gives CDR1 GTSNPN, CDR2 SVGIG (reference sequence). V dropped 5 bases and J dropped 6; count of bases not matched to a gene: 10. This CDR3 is CAWGPREGGEQYF. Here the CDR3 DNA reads TGTGCCTGGGGGCCGAGGGAGGGCGGCGAGCAGTACTTC.

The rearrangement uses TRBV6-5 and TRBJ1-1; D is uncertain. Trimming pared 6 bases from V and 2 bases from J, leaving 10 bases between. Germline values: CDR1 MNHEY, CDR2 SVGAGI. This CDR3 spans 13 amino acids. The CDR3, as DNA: TGTGCCAGCAGCGGCGGACGTAACACTGAAGCTTTCTTT. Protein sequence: CASSGGRNTEAFF.

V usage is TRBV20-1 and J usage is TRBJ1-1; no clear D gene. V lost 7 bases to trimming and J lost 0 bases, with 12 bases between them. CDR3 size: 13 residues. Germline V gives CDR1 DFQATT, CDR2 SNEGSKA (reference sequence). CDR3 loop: CSVGPNMNTEAFF. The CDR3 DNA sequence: TGCAGTGTGGGCCCAAACATGAACACTGAAGCTTTCTTT.

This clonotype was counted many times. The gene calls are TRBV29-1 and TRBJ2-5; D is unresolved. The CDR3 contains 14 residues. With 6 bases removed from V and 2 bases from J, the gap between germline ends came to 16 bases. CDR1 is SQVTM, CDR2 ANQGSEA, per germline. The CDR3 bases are TGCAGCGTCTACCGGACGAGTCTTCAAGAGACCCAGTACTTC. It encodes CSVYRTSLQETQYF.

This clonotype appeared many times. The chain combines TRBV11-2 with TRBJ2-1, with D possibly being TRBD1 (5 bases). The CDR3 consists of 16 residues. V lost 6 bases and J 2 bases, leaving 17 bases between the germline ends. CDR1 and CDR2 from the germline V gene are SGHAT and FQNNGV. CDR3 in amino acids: CASRAMGQGTYNEQFF. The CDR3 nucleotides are TGTGCCAGCAGGGCAATGGGGCAGGGTACCTACAATGAGCAGTTCTTC.

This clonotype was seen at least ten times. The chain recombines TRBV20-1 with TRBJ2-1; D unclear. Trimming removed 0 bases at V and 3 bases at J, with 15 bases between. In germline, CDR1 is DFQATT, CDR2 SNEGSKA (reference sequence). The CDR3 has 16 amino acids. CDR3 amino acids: CSARDLDFRVYNEQFF. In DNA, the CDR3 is TGCAGTGCTAGAGATCTAGATTTCCGAGTCTACAATGAGCAGTTCTTC.

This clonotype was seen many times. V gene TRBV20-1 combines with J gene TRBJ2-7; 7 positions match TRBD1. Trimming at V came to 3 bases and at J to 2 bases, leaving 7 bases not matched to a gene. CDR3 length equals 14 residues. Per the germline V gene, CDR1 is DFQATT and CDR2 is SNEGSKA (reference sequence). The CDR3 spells CSARGQSLTYEQYF. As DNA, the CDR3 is TGCAGTGCTAGGGGACAGTCCCTTACCTACGAGCAGTACTTC.

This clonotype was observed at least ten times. The CDR3 sequence: CASSFGIGEITDTQYF. In nucleotides, the CDR3 is TGCGCCAGCAGCTTTGGTATCGGGGAGATCACAGATACGCAGTATTTT. The chain combines TRBV5-1 with TRBJ2-3; tentatively, D is TRBD2 (5 bases). Germline lookup yields CDR1 SGHRS and CDR2 YFSETQ. The germline V and J ends were trimmed by 2 bases and 2 bases, with 15 bases remaining between them. CDR3 length: 16 residues.

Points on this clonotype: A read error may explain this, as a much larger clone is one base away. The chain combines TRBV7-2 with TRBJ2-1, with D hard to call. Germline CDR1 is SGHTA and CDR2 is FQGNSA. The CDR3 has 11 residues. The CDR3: CASSLVNERFF. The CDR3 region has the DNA TGTGCCAGCAGCTTGGTCAATGAGCGGTTCTTC.

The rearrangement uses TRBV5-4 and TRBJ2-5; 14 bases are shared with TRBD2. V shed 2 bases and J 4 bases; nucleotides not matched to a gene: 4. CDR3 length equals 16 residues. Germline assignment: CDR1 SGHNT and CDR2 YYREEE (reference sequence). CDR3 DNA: TGTGCCAGCAGCTTTCCAGGACTAGCGGGAGGAGAGACCCAGTACTTC. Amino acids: CASSFPGLAGGETQYF.

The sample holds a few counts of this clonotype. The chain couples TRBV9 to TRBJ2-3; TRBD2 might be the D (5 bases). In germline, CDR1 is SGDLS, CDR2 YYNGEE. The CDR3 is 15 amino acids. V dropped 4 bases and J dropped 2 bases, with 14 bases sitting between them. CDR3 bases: TGTGCCAGCAGCCCCACCCCGGGATTCACAGATACGCAGTATTTT. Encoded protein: CASSPTPGFTDTQYF. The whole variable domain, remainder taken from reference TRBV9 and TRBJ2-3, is DSGVTQTPKHLITATGQRVTLRCSPRSGDLSVYWYQQSLDQGLQFLIQYYNGEERAKGNILERFSAQQFPDLHSELNLSSLELGDSALYFCASSPTPGFTDTQYFGPGTRLTVL.

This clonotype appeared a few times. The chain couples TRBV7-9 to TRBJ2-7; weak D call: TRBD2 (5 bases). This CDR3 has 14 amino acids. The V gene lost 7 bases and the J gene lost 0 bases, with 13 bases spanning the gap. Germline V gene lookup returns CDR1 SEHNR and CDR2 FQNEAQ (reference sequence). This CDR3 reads CASTLGGLSYEQYF. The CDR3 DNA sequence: TGTGCCAGCACCCTAGGAGGACTCTCCTACGAGCAGTACTTC.

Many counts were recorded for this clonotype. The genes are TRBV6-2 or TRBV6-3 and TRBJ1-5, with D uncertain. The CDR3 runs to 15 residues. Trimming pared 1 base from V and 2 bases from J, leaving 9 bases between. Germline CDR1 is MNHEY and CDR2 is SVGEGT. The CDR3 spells CASSYLDQGNQPQHF. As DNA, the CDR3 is TGTGCCAGCAGTTACTTAGACCAGGGCAATCAGCCCCAGCATTTT.

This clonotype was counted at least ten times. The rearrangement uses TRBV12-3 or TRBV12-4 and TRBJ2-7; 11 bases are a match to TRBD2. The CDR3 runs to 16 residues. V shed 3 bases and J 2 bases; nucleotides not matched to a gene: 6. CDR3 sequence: CASSFQGLAVTYEQYF. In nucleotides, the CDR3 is TGTGCCAGCAGTTTTCAGGGACTAGCGGTTACCTACGAGCAGTACTTC.

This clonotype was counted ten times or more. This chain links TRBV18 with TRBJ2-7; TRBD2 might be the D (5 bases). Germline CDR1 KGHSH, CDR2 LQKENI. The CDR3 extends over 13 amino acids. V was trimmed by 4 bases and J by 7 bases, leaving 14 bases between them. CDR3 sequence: CASSLTDGVEQYF. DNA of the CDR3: TGTGCCAGCTCACTTACCGACGGGGTGGAGCAGTACTTC.

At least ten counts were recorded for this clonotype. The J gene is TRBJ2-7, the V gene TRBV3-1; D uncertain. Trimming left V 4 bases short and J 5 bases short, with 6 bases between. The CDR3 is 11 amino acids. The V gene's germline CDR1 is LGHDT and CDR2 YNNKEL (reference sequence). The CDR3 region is CASSRMNEQYF. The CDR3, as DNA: TGTGCCAGCAGCCGAATGAACGAGCAGTACTTC.

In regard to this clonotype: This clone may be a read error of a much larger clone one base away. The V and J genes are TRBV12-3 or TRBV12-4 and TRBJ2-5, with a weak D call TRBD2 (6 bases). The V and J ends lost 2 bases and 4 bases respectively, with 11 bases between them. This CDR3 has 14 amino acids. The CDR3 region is CASSLMTRLETQYF. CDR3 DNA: TGTGCCAGCAGTTTAATGACTAGACTAGAGACCCAGTACTTC.

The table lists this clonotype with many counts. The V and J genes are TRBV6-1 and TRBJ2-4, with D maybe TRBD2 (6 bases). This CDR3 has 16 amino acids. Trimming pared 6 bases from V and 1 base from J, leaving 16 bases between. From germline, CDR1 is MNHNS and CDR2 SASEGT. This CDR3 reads CASRAWGVGAKNIQYF. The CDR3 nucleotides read TGTGCCAGCAGGGCCTGGGGGGTTGGGGCCAAAAACATTCAGTACTTC.

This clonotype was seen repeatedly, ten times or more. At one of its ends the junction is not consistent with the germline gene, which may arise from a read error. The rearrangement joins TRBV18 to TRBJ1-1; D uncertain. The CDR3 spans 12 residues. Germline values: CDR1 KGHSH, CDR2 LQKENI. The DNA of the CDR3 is TGTGCCAGCTCACCCCTGAATACTGAAGCTTTCTTT. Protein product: CASSPLNTEAFF.

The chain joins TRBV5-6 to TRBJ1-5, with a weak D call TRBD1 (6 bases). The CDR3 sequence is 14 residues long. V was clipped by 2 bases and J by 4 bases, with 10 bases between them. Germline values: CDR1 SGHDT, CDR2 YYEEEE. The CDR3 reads CASSLLGANQPQHF. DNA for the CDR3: TGTGCCAGCAGCTTACTGGGGGCTAATCAGCCCCAGCATTTT. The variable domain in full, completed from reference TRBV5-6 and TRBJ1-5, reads DAGVTQSPTHLIKTRGQQVTLRCSPKSGHDTVSWYQQALGQGPQFIFQYYEEEERQRGNFPDRFSGHQFPNYSSELNVNALLLGDSALYLCASSLLGANQPQHFGDGTRLSIL.

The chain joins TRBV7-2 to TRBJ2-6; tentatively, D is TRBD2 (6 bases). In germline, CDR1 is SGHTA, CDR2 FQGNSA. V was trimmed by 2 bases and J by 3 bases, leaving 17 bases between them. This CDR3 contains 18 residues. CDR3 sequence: CASSLFHGGYLGANVLTF. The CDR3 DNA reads TGTGCCAGCAGCTTATTTCACGGGGGTTATCTTGGGGCCAACGTCCTGACTTTC.

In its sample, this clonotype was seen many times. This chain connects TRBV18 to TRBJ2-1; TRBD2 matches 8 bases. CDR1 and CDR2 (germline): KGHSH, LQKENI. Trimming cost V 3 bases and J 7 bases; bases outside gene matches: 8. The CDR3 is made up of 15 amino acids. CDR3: CASSPTSGPGNEQFF. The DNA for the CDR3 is TGTGCCAGCTCACCCACTAGCGGCCCTGGGAATGAGCAGTTCTTC.

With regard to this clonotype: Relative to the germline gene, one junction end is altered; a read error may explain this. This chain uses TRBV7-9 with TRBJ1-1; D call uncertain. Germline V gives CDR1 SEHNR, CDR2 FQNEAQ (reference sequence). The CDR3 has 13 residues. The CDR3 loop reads CASSLARADETFF. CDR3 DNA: TGTGCCAGCAGCTTAGCGCGGGCAGATGAAACTTTCTTT.

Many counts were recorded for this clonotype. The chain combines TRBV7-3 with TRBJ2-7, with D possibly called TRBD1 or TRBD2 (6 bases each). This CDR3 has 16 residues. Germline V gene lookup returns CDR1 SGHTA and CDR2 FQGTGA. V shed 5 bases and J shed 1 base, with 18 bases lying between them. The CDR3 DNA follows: TGTGCCAGCAGCCCCCGGGCGGGGACACCTTCCTACGAGCAGTACTTC. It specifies CASSPRAGTPSYEQYF.

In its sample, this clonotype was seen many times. The CDR3 region has the DNA TGTGCCAGCAGCTTCAGCGAAAAACTGTTTTTT. Translating gives CASSFSEKLFF. The chain links TRBV7-9 to TRBJ1-4; D is unclear. The CDR3 totals 11 residues. V gave up 3 bases and J gave up 8 bases, with 4 bases separating them. Germline assignment: CDR1 SEHNR and CDR2 FQNEAQ (reference sequence).

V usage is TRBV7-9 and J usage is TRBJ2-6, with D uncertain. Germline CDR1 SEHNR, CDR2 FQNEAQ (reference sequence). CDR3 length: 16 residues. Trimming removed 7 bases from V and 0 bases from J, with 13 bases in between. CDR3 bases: TGTGCCAGCACCACCAGTCGAGACTCTGGGGCCAACGTCCTGACTTTC. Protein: CASTTSRDSGANVLTF.